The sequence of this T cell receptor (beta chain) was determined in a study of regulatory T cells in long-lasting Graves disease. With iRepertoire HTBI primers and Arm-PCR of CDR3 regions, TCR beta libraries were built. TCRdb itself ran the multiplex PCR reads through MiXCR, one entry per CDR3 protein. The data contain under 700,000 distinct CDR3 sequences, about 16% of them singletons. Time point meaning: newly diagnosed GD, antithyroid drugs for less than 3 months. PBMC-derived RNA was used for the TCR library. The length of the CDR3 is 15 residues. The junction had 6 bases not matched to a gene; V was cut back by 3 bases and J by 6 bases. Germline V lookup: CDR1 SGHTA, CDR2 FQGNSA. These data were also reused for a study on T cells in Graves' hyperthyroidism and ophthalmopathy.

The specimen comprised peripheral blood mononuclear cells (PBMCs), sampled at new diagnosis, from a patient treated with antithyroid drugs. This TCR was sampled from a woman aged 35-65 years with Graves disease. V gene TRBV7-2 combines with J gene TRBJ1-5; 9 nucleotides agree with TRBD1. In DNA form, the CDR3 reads TGTGCCAGCAGCTTTACAGGGGGCGGGAGTCAGCCCCAGCATTTT. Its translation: CASSFTGGGSQPQHF.